This T cell receptor (beta chain) was recovered during a study of T cell responses to AZD1222 COVID-19 vaccine (dated by TCRdb to about 2021). Notes on the research overall: AZD1222 recipients with second doses at about 4 weeks or about 12 weeks were pooled, because spike-specific TCR depth and breadth did not differ between schedules. A total of under 250 trial participants underwent TCR sequencing, of whom some 200 had received two doses of AZD1222 and 26 had received two doses of the MenACWY control vaccine. Trial participants were enrolled by age into subgroups of 18-55, 56-69 and 70-plus years, and roughly 150, 30 and 60 TCR-sequenced participants, respectively, were included in these subgroups.

Reading the germline V gene gives CDR1 SGHDT and CDR2 YYEEEE. From cysteine to phenylalanine, the CDR3 is 15 amino acids long. The entry retains the CDR3 DNA only, 45 bases that are in frame from base 1. The CDR3 regions of human TCRbeta chains were analyzed by immunosequencing. Regarding the original processing steps: TCRs in the repertoires were compared against a reference library of SARS-CoV-2-specific TCRs that had been generated with the MIRA antigen-specificity platform. Breadth meant the fraction of unique TCRs that were SARS-CoV-2-associated, whereas depth meant the fraction of total T cells that were SARS-CoV-2-associated. Each spike-specific TCR was assigned to its reactive spike region and to a CD4 or CD8 class using the MIRA data. Log10-transformed breadth and depth values were compared by one-way ANOVA with Sidak's multiple comparisons tests. Held by TCRdb, this immuneACCESS table contains in-frame sequences only and omits some clones. Under half of the omission traces to an unresolved V gene where checked; the cause of the rest is unknown. V and J calls and clone size are given by that table; D and trimming were obtained from the DNA. The table for this sample lists 100,000 or so clones; around 87% of them were counted only once. Roughly 12% of the sample belongs to the ten largest clones.

Of note for this clone: This receptor's antigen is unknown. The junction and the germline gene differ at one end; a read error may be behind it.

The meaning of the sample's time point label: baseline before first vaccination. Vaccinee samples were obtained from the UK trials COV001 and COV002, which included a single-blind randomized controlled phase 2/3 trial of AZD1222 (ChAdOx1 nCoV-19) in healthy adults. Trial participant PBMC samples were collected at day 0 and day 28 after the second dose for TCRbeta chain sequencing. The paper as a whole reports these results and caveats: The vaccine-associated CD4 TCRs covered the entire spike protein, and the dominant responses fell in regions 160-218 and 743-854. Reportedly, close to half of the unique spike-specific TCRs recognized epitopes lying outside the regions that are mutated in the B.1.351 and B.1.1.7 variants. In the small 56-69-year group, the increase in depth fell short of significance, most likely because of low power. Spike-specific TCR breadth and depth rose significantly after two AZD1222 doses compared with day 0 and with MenACWY recipients. Only six AZD1222 recipients were SARS-CoV-2 seropositive at baseline, limiting conclusions about previously exposed vaccinees. No day 14 peak-response samples were available, so repertoires were characterized only after the peak T cell response. Most participants were white British and females outnumbered males, and the authors suggested that clonal diversity may have been underestimated.

This chain joins TRBV5-6 to TRBJ2-3; the central 9 bases match TRBD2. The clonotype comes from an adult in good health. Material: peripheral blood, obtained on day 0 of AZD1222 vaccination. CDR3 sequence: CASSHPSGISETQYF. The sequenced DNA: TGTGCCAGCAGCCACCCTAGCGGGATATCAGAAACGCAGTATTTT.